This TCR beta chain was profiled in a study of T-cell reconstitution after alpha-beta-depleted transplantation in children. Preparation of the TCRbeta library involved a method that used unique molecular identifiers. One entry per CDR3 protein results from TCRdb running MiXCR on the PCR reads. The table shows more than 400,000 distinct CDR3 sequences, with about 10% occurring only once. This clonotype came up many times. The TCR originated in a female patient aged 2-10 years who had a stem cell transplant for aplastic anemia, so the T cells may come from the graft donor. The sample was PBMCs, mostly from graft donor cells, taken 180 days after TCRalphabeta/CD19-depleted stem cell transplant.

The CDR3 DNA follows: TGTGCCAGCAGTTTACAGGGGAACACCGGGGAGCTGTTTTTT. It codes for CASSLQGNTGELFF. This sequence joins TRBV12-3 or TRBV12-4 and TRBJ2-2; D is perhaps TRBD1 (5 bases). This CDR3 comprises 14 residues. Trimming shortened V by 2 bases and J by 1 base, and 5 bases separated the two germline ends.